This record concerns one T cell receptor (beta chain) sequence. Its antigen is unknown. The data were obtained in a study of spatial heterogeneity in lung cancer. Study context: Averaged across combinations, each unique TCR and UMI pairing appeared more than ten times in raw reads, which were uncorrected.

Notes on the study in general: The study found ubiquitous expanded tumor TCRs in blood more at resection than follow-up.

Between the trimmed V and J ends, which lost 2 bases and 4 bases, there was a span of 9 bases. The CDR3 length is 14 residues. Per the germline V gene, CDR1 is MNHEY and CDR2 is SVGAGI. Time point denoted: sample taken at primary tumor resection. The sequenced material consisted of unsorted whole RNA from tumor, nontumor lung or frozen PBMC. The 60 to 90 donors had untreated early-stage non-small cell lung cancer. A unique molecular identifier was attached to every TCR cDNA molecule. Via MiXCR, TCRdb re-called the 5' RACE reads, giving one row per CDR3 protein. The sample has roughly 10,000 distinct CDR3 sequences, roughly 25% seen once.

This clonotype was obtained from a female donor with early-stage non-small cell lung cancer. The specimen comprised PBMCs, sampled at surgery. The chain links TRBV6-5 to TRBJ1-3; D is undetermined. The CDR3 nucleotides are TGTGCCAGCAGTTACGGATTGGGCGGAAACACCATATATTTT. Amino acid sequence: CASSYGLGGNTIYF.